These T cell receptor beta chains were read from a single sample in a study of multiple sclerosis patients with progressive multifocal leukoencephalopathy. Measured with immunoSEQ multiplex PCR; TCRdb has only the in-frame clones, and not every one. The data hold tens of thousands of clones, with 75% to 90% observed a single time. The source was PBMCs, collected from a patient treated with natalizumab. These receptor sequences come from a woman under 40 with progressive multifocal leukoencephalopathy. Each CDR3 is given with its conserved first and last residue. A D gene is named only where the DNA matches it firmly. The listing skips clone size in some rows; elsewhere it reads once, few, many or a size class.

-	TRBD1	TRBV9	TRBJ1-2	TGTGCCAGCAGCTCAGGTACAGGGGGTAACTATGGCTACACCTTC	CASSSGTGGNYGYTF
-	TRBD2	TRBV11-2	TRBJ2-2	TGTGCCAGCAGCCTTCGGACTAGCGTTAGCACCGGGGAGCTGTTTTTT	CASSLRTSVSTGELFF
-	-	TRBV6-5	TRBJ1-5	TGTGCCAGCAGTTTCGGGGGAAATCAGCCCCAGCATTTT	CASSFGGNQPQHF
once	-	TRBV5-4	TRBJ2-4	TGTGCCAGCAGCCAGACCCCTAAGGACATTCAGTACTTC	CASSQTPKDIQYF
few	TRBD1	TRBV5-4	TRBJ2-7	TGTGCCAGCAGTTCCCCCGGACAGGGGGGTTACGAGCAGTACTTC	CASSSPGQGGYEQYF
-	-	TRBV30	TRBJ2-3	TGTGCCTGGGAAAGGGTGGAAAAGCAGTATTTT	CAWERVEKQYF
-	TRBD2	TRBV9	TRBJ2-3	TGTGCCAGCAGCGGGCCTAGCGGGGGGGCCGCAGATACGCAGTATTTT	CASSGPSGGAADTQYF
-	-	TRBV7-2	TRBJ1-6	TGTGCCAGCAGCCAGGACGGTTATAATTCACCCCTCCACTTT	CASSQDGYNSPLHF
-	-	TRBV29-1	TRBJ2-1	TGCAGCGTTGTAGTCGCGGACCACTACAATGAGCAGTTCTTC	CSVVVADHYNEQFF
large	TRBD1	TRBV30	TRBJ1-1	TGTGCCTGGAGTCCAAATACAGGGGACACTGAAGCTTTCTTT	CAWSPNTGDTEAFF
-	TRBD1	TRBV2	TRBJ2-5	TGTGCCAGCCCTTATGACAGGGGGGGGAGAGAGACCCAGTACTTC	CASPYDRGGRETQYF
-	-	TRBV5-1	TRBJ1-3	TGCGCCAGCAGCCTCGGACCGGACTCTGGAAACACCATATATTTT	CASSLGPDSGNTIYF
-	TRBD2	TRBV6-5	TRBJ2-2	TGTGCCAGCGGATTAGCGGGAAACACCGGGGAGCTGTTTTTT	CASGLAGNTGELFF
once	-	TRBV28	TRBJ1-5	TGTGCCAGCAGTTTATCGAGGGCTCAGCCCCAGCATTTT	CASSLSRAQPQHF
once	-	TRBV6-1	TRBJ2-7	TGTGCCAGCAGTGAATGGGAGGTCCACGAGCAGTACTTC	CASSEWEVHEQYF
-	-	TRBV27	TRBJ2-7	TGTGCCAGCTCCAAGGGGGCCTACGAGCAGTACTTC	CASSKGAYEQYF
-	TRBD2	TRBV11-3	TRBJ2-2	TGTGCCCCACGGCGACGGGAGGGGCGGTACACCGGGGAGCTGTTTTTT	CAPRRREGRYTGELFF
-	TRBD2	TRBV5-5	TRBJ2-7	TGTGCCAGCAGCTTGCCCCCGGTGGGGGGGTGGCAGTACTTC	CASSLPPVGGWQYF
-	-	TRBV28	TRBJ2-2	TGTGCCAGCATTTCCGGGGGGCACGGGGAGCTGTTTTTT	CASISGGHGELFF
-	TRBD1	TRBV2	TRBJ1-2	TGTGCCACCAAAACAGGGGGCTTAGGGGGCTACACCTTC	CATKTGGLGGYTF
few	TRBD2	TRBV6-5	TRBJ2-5	TGTGCCAGCACCGGACTAGCGGGGGGGCACGGGACCCAGTACTTC	CASTGLAGGHGTQYF
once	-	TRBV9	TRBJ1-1	TGTGCCAGCACCGGCGCTACGAGGGGCACTGAAGCTTTCTTT	CASTGATRGTEAFF
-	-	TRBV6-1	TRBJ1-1	TGTGCCAGCAGTTACGGACTAGATGCTTTCTTT	CASSYGLDAFF
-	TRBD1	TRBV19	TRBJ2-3	TGTGCCAGTAGTTACCCTTCACAGGGGGCATGGACAGATACGCAGTATTTT	CASSYPSQGAWTDTQYF
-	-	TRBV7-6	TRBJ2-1	TGTGCCAGCAGCGGCAGCAATGAGCAGTTCTTC	CASSGSNEQFF
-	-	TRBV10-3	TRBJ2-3	TGTGCCATCAGTGTCTTAGGCGGAGCTAGCACAGATACGCAGTATTTT	CAISVLGGASTDTQYF